This T cell receptor beta chain is from a study of T cell responses to AZD1222 COVID-19 vaccine. V was shortened by 4 bases and J by 3 bases, with 13 bases between the two germline ends. Germline-derived CDR1 and CDR2 are SGDLS and YYNGEE. The CDR3 is 14 amino acids. A remark on this clone: Other DNA sequences in this sample translate to the same CDR3.

Measured with immunoSEQ multiplex PCR; TCRdb has only the in-frame clones, and not every one. The table has 130,000 or so clones, approximately 93% seen once; the top ten hold more than 0.8%. This sequence originates from an adult in good health. The material was peripheral blood, obtained on day 0 of MenACWY control vaccination. The J gene is TRBJ1-1, the V gene TRBV9; TRBD1 might be the D (6 bases). The CDR3, as DNA: TGTGCCAGCAGCAAAGGGAACAGGGACACTGAAGCTTTCTTT. It encodes CASSKGNRDTEAFF.